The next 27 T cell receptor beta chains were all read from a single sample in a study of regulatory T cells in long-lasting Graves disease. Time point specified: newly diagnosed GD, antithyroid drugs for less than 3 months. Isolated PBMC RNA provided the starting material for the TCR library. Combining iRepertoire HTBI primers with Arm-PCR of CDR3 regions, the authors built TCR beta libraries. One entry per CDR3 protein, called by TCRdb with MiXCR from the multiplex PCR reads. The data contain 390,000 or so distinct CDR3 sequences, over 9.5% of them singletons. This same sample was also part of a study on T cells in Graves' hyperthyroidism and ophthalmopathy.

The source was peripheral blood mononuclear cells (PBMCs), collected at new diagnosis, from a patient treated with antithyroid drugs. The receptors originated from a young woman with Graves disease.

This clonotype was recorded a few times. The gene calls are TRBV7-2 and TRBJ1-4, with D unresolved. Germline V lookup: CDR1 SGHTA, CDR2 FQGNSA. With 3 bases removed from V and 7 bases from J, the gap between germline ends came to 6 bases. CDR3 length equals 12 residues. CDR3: CASSFNGEKLFF. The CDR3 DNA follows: TGTGCCAGCAGCTTTAACGGTGAAAAACTGTTTTTT.

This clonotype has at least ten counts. This chain's CDR3 is CASSPPGQGNTGELFF. The CDR3 bases are TGTGCCAGCAGTCCTCCGGGACAGGGCAACACCGGGGAGCTGTTTTTT. The genes are TRBV6-1 and TRBJ2-2; 9 nucleotides line up with TRBD1. V lost 5 bases and J lost 2; bases outside the gene matches: 6. Germline CDR1 is MNHNS and CDR2 is SASEGT. This CDR3 is built from 16 residues.

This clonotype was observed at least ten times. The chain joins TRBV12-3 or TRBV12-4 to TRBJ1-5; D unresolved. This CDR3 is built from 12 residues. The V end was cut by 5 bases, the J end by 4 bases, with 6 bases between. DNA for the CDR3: TGTGCCAGCAGTCCGCATAATCAGCCCCAGCATTTT. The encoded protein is CASSPHNQPQHF.

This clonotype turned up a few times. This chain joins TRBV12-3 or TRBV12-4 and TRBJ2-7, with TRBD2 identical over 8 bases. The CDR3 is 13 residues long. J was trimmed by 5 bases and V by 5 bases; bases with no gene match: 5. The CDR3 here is CASSPGGANEQYF. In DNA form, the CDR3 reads TGTGCCAGCAGTCCCGGGGGGGCCAACGAGCAGTACTTC.

The CDR3 DNA reads as TGTGCCAGCAGCCCAACCTGGTCTTCAGGGATCCACGAGCAGTACGTC. It codes for CASSPTWSSGIHEQYV. The chain recombines TRBV5-6 with TRBJ2-7; maybe TRBD1 (5 bases). Trimming pared 4 bases from V and 5 bases from J, leaving 22 bases between. Germline lookup yields CDR1 SGHDT and CDR2 YYEEEE. This CDR3 is 16 amino acids long.

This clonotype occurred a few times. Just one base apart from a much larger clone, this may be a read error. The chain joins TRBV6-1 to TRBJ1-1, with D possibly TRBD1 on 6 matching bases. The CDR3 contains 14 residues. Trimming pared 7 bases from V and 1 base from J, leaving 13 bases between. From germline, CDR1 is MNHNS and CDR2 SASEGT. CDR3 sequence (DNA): TGTGCCAGCACTCGACGGGGGGCGAACACTGAAGCTTTCTTT. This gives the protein CASTRRGANTEAFF.

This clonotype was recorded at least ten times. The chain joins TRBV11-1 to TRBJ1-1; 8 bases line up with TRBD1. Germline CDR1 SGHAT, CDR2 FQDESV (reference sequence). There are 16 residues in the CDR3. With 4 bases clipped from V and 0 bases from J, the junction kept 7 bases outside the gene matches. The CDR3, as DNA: TGTGCCAGCAGCTCATCCCACAGGGGGTTGAACACTGAAGCTTTCTTT. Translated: CASSSSHRGLNTEAFF.

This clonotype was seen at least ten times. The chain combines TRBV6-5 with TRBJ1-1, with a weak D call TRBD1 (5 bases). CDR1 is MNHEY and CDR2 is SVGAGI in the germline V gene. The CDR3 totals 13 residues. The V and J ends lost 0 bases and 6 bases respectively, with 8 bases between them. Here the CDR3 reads CASSYSGDPEAFF. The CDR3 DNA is TGTGCCAGCAGTTACTCGGGGGACCCTGAAGCTTTCTTT.

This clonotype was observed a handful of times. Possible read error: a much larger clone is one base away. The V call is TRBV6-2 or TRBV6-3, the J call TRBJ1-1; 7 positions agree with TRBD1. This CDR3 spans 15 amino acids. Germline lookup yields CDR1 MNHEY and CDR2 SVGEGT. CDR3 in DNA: TGTGCCAGCAGGGTTCGCAGGGGGACTGGTACTGGAGCTTTCTTT. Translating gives CASRVRRGTGTGAFF.

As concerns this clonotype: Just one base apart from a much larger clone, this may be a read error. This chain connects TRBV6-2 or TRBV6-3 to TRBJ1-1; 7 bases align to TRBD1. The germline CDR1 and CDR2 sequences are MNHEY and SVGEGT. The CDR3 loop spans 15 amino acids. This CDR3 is CASSYFPDRNTEASF. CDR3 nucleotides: TGTGCCAGCAGTTACTTTCCGGACAGGAACACTGAAGCTTCCTTT.

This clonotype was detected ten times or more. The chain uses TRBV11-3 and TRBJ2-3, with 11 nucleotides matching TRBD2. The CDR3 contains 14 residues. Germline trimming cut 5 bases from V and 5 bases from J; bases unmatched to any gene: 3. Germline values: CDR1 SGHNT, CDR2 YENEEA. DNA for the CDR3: TGTGCCAGCAGCACAGGGACTAGCGGAGATACGCAGTATTTT. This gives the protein CASSTGTSGDTQYF.

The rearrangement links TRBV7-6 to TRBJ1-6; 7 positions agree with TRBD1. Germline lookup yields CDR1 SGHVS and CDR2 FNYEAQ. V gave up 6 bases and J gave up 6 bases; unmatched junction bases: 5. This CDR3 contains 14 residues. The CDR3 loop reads CASRKQGFNSPLHF. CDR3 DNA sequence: TGTGCCAGCAGGAAACAGGGGTTTAATTCACCCCTCCACTTT.

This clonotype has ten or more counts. The CDR3, as DNA: TGTGCCACCTCTTGGGGGGGAAGCACAGATACGCAGTATTTT. The encoded protein is CATSWGGSTDTQYF. The gene calls are TRBV15 and TRBJ2-3, with TRBD2 identical over 7 bases. The germline V gene has CDR1 LNHNV and CDR2 YYDKDF (reference sequence). CDR3 length equals 14 residues. V shed 8 bases, J shed 0 bases, and the junction held 5 bases outside the gene matches.

The CDR3 DNA sequence: TGCAGTGCTAGATCAACAGGGGCTTCAAATGAAAAACTGTTTTTT. This sequence encodes CSARSTGASNEKLFF. The J gene is TRBJ1-4, the V gene TRBV20-1; TRBD1 matches at 7 bases. Germline-derived CDR1 and CDR2 are DFQATT and SNEGSKA (reference sequence). J was trimmed by 5 bases and V by 2 bases; bases with no gene match: 8. CDR3 length: 15 residues.

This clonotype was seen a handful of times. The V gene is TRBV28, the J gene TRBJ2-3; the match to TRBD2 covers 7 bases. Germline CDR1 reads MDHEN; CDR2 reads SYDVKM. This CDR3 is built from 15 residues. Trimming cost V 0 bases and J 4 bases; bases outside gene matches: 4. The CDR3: CASSLWPGGPDTQYF. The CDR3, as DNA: TGTGCCAGCAGTTTATGGCCGGGAGGACCAGATACGCAGTATTTT.

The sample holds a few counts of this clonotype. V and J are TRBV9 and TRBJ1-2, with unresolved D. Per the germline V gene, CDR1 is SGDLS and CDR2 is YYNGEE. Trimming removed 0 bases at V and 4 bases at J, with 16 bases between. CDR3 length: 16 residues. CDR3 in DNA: TGTGCCAGCAGCGTAGGGAGTTCCAGGCGGTCCTATGGCTACACCTTC. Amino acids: CASSVGSSRRSYGYTF.

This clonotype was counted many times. DNA of the CDR3: TGTGCCAGCAGTCCCCTCCTAGGGGGGAGTTTAGAGCAGTTCTTC. This gives the protein CASSPLLGGSLEQFF. The chain links TRBV27 to TRBJ2-1; D possibly matches TRBD1 or TRBD2 (6 bases each). CDR1 is MNHEY and CDR2 is SMNVEV in the germline V gene (reference sequence). The CDR3 is 15 amino acids. V was clipped by 5 bases and J by 10 bases, with 21 bases between them.

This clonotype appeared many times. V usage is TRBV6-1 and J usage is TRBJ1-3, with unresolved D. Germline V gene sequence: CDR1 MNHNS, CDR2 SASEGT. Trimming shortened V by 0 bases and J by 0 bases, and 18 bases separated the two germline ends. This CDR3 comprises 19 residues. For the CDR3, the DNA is TGTGCCAGCAGTGAAGCAGGTGGAGCGGTCCTCTACTCTGGAAACACCATATATTTT. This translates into CASSEAGGAVLYSGNTIYF.

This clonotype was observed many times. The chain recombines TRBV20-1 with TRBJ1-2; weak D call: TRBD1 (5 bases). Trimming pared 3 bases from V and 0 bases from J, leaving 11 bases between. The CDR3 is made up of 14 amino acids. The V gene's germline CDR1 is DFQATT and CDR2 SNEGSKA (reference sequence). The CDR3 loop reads CSARSEGTNYGYTF. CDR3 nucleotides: TGCAGTGCTAGGTCGGAGGGGACTAACTATGGCTACACCTTC.

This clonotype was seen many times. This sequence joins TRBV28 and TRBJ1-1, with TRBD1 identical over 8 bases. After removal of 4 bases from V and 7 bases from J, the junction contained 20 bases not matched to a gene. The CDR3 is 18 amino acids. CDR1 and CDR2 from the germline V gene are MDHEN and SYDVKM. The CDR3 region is CASSSYDWDRTEVGEAFF. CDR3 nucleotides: TGTGCCAGCAGTTCATACGACTGGGACAGGACTGAGGTGGGTGAAGCTTTCTTT.

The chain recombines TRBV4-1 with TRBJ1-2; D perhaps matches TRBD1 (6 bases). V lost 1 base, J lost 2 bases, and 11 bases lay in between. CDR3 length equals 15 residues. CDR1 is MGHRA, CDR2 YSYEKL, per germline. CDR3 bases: TGCGCCAGCAGCCAAGTAGGACAGCTAAACTATGGCTACACCTTC. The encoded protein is CASSQVGQLNYGYTF.

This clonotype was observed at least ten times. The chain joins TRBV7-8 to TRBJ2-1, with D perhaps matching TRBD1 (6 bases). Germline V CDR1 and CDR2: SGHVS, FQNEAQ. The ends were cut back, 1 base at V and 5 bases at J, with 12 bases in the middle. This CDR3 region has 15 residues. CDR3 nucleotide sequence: TGTGCCAGCAGCTTAGGGTACGGGGACAACAATGAGCAGTTCTTC. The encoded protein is CASSLGYGDNNEQFF. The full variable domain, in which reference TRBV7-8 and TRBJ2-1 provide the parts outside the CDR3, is GAGVSQSPRYKVAKRGQDVALRCDPISGHVSLFWYQQALGQGPEFLTYFQNEAQLDKSGLPSDRFFAERPEGSVSTLKIQRTQQEDSAVYLCASSLGYGDNNEQFFGPGTRLTVL.

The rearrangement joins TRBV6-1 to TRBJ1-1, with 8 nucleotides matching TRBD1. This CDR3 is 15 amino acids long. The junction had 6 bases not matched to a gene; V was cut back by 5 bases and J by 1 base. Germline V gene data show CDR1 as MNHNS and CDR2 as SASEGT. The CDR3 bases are TGTGCCAGCAGTCCTTCGACAGGGGAGAACACTGAAGCTTTCTTT. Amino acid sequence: CASSPSTGENTEAFF.

In DNA form, the CDR3 reads TGCAGTGCTAGGCAGGGGAGCGGGAGGTCCTACAATGAGCAGTTCTTC. It codes for CSARQGSGRSYNEQFF. This chain joins TRBV20-1 and TRBJ2-1; 9 bases align to TRBD2. The CDR3 is made up of 16 amino acids. Germline V lookup: CDR1 DFQATT, CDR2 SNEGSKA (reference sequence). V gave up 3 bases and J gave up 1 base; unmatched junction bases: 7.

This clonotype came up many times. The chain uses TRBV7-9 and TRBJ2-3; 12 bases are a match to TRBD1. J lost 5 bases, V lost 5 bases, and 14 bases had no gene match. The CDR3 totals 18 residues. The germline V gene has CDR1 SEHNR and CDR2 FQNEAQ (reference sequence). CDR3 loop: CASSPLPGTGGLGDTQYF. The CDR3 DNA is TGTGCCAGCAGCCCACTGCCCGGGACAGGGGGCTTAGGAGATACGCAGTATTTT.

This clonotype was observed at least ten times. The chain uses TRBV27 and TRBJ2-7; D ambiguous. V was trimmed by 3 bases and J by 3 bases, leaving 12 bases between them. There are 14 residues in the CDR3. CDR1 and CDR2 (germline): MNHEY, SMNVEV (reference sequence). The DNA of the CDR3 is TGTGCCAGCAGTTTCACGGAGAATAACTACGAGCAGTACTTC. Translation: CASSFTENNYEQYF.

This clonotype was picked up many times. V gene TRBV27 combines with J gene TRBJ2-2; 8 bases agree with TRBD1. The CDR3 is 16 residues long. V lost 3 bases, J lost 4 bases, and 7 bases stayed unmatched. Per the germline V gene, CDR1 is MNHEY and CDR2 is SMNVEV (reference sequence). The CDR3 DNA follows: TGTGCCAGCAGTTTCCGGACAGGGACGGGCACCGGGGAGCTGTTTTTT. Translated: CASSFRTGTGTGELFF.